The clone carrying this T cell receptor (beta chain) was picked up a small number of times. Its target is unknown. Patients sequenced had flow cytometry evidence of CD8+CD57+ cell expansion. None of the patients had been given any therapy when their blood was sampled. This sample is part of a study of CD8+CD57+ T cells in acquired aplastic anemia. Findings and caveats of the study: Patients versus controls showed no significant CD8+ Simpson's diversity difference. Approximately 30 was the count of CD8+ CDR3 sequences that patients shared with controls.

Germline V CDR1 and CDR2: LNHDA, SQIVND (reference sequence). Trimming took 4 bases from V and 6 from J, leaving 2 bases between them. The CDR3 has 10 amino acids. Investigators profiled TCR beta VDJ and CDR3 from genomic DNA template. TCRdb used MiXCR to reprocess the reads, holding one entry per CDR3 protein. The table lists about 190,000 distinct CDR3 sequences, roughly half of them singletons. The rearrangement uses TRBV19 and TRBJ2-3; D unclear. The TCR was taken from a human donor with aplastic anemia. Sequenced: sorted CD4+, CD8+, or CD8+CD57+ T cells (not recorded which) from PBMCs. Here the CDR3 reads CASSSDTQYF. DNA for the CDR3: TGTGCCAGTAGTAGTGATACGCAGTATTTT.